One sample yielded the 26 T cell receptor beta chains listed below, sequenced in a study of T cell repertoires in cytomegalovirus infection. TCRdb re-called the reads through MiXCR, storing one row per CDR3 protein. The sample lists about 450,000 distinct CDR3 sequences, 25% to 40% seen once, with roughly 13% in the top ten. Sequenced input: PBMCs. The receptors originated from a human donor in good health (CMV status not recorded). Some clones in this sample may be carry-over from other donors' samples.

This clonotype turned up a few times. The rearrangement joins TRBV6-1 to TRBJ1-6; D ambiguous. Per the germline V gene, CDR1 is MNHNS and CDR2 is SASEGT. The CDR3 is made up of 15 amino acids. V lost 4 bases and J 8 bases, leaving 15 bases between the germline ends. This CDR3 reads CASSGAEPAYSPLHF. The CDR3 nucleotides are TGTGCCAGCAGTGGTGCGGAACCAGCCTATTCACCCCTCCACTTT.

This clonotype was counted many times. This chain connects TRBV12-3 or TRBV12-4 to TRBJ1-5, with D perhaps TRBD1 (6 bases). This CDR3 contains 15 residues. The V end was cut by 5 bases, the J end by 4 bases, with 15 bases between. CDR3 bases: TGTGCCAGCAGTACTTTAGACAGGTCTAATCAGCCCCAGCATTTT. It is translated as CASSTLDRSNQPQHF.

The table lists this clonotype with a few counts. The chain links TRBV19 to TRBJ2-2; a weak D match, TRBD1 (6 bases). Germline V gives CDR1 LNHDA, CDR2 SQIVND (reference sequence). The V gene lost 3 bases and the J gene lost 8 bases, with 16 bases spanning the gap. There are 15 residues in the CDR3. The CDR3 DNA is TGTGCCAGTAGTATCCTCCGGGGAACAGGGGGGGAGCTGTTTTTT. This sequence encodes CASSILRGTGGELFF. Full variable domain (remainder filled in from reference TRBV19 and TRBJ2-2): DGGITQSPKYLFRKEGQNVTLSCEQNLNHDAMYWYRQDPGQGLRLIYYSQIVNDFQKGDIAEGYSVSREKKESFPLTVTSAQKNPTAFYLCASSILRGTGGELFFGEGSRLTVL.

V gene TRBV20-1 combines with J gene TRBJ1-1; 12 positions match TRBD1. The length of the CDR3 is 15 residues. Trimming cost V 5 bases and J 6 bases; bases outside gene matches: 10. Germline CDR1 reads DFQATT; CDR2 reads SNEGSKA (reference sequence). CDR3 bases: TGCAGTGCTTTTGCCCGGGACAGGGGGCTACCTGAAGCTTTCTTT. Amino acids: CSAFARDRGLPEAFF.

This clonotype was seen more than once but under ten times. The J gene is TRBJ1-6, the V gene TRBV7-2; TRBD1 might be the D (5 bases). Between the trimmed V and J ends, which lost 5 bases and 9 bases, there was a span of 11 bases. Germline CDR1 reads SGHTA; CDR2 reads FQGNSA. CDR3 length: 13 amino acids. The CDR3 region is CASSRLGGSPLHF. In nucleotides, the CDR3 is TGTGCCAGCAGCCGGCTGGGGGGTTCACCCCTCCACTTT.

This clonotype has just one count. At one of its ends the junction is not consistent with the germline gene, which may arise from a read error. The chain links TRBV11-2 to TRBJ2-3; a possible D gene is TRBD1 (5 bases). Germline V lookup: CDR1 SGHAT, CDR2 FQNNGV. This CDR3 comprises 15 residues. CDR3 in DNA: TGTGCCAGGAGCTTAGAAGGGGTCTACACAGATACGCAGTATTTT. Its translation is CARSLEGVYTDTQYF.

This clonotype was detected only a few times. The chain links TRBV11-2 to TRBJ2-7; 11 nucleotides agree with TRBD1. The germline gives CDR1 SGHAT, CDR2 FQNNGV. The CDR3 length is 15 residues. After removal of 5 bases from V and 6 bases from J, the junction contained 9 bases not matched to a gene. The CDR3 region has the DNA TGTGCCAGCAGCCTCTCGGACAGGGGGCATCTCGAGCAGTACTTC. Its translation: CASSLSDRGHLEQYF.

J is TRBJ2-7 and V is TRBV7-8; possible D gene TRBD1, 5 bases. CDR3 length: 16 residues. The ends were cut back, 1 base at V and 2 bases at J, with 15 bases in the middle. CDR1 is SGHVS, CDR2 FQNEAQ, per germline. The CDR3 region has the DNA TGTGCCAGCAGCTTAGTCTCCAGGGCGGTCCCCTACGAGCAGTACTTC. Its translation: CASSLVSRAVPYEQYF.

A few counts support this clonotype. The rearrangement joins TRBV27 to TRBJ1-1; D gene uncertain. CDR3 length: 13 amino acids. CDR1 is MNHEY and CDR2 is SMNVEV in the germline V gene (reference sequence). Trimming shortened V by 6 bases and J by 4 bases, and 12 bases separated the two germline ends. CDR3 coding DNA: TGTGCCAGCAGCCTCTCACCTCTCACTGAAGCTTTCTTT. This gives the protein CASSLSPLTEAFF.

This clonotype has more than one count but fewer than ten. J is TRBJ1-5 and V is TRBV20-1; a weak D match, TRBD1 (6 bases). V shed 2 bases and J shed 7 bases, with 24 bases lying between them. This CDR3 has 17 residues. Germline V lookup: CDR1 DFQATT, CDR2 SNEGSKA (reference sequence). CDR3 region: CSARRARGGERLQPQHF. Here the CDR3 DNA reads TGCAGTGCTAGAAGGGCTCGAGGGGGAGAGCGCTTACAGCCCCAGCATTTT.

This clonotype appeared many times. J is TRBJ1-2 and V is TRBV12-3 or TRBV12-4; 7 bases agree with TRBD1. The CDR3 contains 15 residues. V lost 5 bases and J lost 0; bases outside the gene matches: 6. The CDR3 bases are TGTGCCAGCAGTGCTACTACAGGGGCTAACTATGGCTACACCTTC. This translates into CASSATTGANYGYTF.

This clonotype occurred a few times. CDR3 DNA sequence: TGCGCCAGCAGCCAAGATCGTCCTGATACGCAGTATTTT. Its translation is CASSQDRPDTQYF. J is TRBJ2-3 and V is TRBV4-3; no clear D. Trimming pared 0 bases from V and 6 bases from J, leaving 7 bases between. Germline CDR1 reads LGHNA; CDR2 reads YSLEER. CDR3 length: 13 residues.

The chain uses TRBV7-9 and TRBJ2-2, with D tentatively TRBD1 (5 bases). Trimming took 5 bases from V and 7 from J, leaving 11 bases between them. The CDR3 extends over 13 amino acids. Looked up from germline, CDR1 is SEHNR and CDR2 is FQNEAQ (reference sequence). Here the CDR3 DNA reads TGTGCCAGCAGCCCACCGCAGGGCGGGGAGCTGTTTTTT. The encoded protein is CASSPPQGGELFF.

The chain joins TRBV6-2 or TRBV6-3 to TRBJ2-1; 8 bases map to TRBD1. Germline values: CDR1 MNHEY, CDR2 SVGEGT. The V and J ends lost 8 bases and 11 bases, in that order; junction bases with no gene match: 8. The CDR3 runs 12 residues. The CDR3 coding sequence is TGTGCCAGCGGGGCAGGGGGCCTTCAGCAGTTCTTC. It is translated as CASGAGGLQQFF.

The table lists this clonotype with many counts. The rearrangement links TRBV4-2 to TRBJ1-1; D gene ambiguous. CDR3 length: 16 residues. V lost 0 bases and J lost 1, with 12 bases in between. CDR1 LGHNA and CDR2 YNFKEQ come from the germline V gene. CDR3 bases: TGTGCCAGCAGCCAAGATCTGGCAGGCTGGAACACTGAAGCTTTCTTT. Its protein is CASSQDLAGWNTEAFF.

This clonotype was counted between two and nine times. V usage is TRBV7-4 and J usage is TRBJ1-1, with a tentative D call TRBD1 (5 bases). From germline, CDR1 is SGHVT and CDR2 SQSDAQ. This CDR3 is built from 12 residues. The ends were cut back, 6 bases at V and 9 bases at J, with 14 bases in the middle. The CDR3 loop is CASRGGGGKAFF. CDR3 bases: TGTGCCAGCAGGGGAGGCGGGGGGAAAGCTTTCTTT.

The table lists this clonotype with many counts. The V and J genes are TRBV7-9 and TRBJ2-7, with 9 nucleotides matching TRBD1. CDR3 length: 15 residues. V shed 2 bases and J 2 bases; nucleotides not matched to a gene: 4. Germline V gene lookup returns CDR1 SEHNR and CDR2 FQNEAQ (reference sequence). The CDR3 sequence is CASSLLRQGAYEQYF. The DNA of the CDR3 is TGTGCCAGCAGCTTACTCCGACAGGGGGCCTACGAGCAGTACTTC.

The chain is built from TRBV9 and TRBJ1-1, with D possibly matching TRBD1 (5 bases). The V gene lost 2 bases and the J gene lost 3 bases, with 14 bases spanning the gap. Germline V CDR1 and CDR2: SGDLS, YYNGEE. This CDR3 is built from 15 residues. In DNA form, the CDR3 reads TGTGCCAGCAGCGTTTTTCGGGGCATGGACACTGAAGCTTTCTTT. It yields the protein CASSVFRGMDTEAFF.

This clonotype appeared a few times. The chain combines TRBV11-1 with TRBJ1-1, with 8 bases matching TRBD1. Trimming cost V 3 bases and J 6 bases; bases outside gene matches: 3. This CDR3 region has 13 residues. Germline V gene data show CDR1 as SGHAT and CDR2 as FQDESV (reference sequence). The CDR3 coding sequence is TGTGCCAGCAGCTTGGACAGGGAGGCTGAAGCTTTCTTT. Translating gives CASSLDREAEAFF.

The rearrangement links TRBV29-1 to TRBJ2-5; D not resolved. This CDR3 comprises 12 residues. The V end was cut by 0 bases, the J end by 7 bases, with 9 bases between. Germline V gives CDR1 SQVTM, CDR2 ANQGSEA. The CDR3 here is CSVEEGFGTQYF. CDR3 DNA sequence: TGCAGCGTTGAAGAGGGCTTTGGGACCCAGTACTTC. The entire variable domain, with the rest obtained from reference TRBV29-1 and TRBJ2-5, is as follows: SAVISQKPSRDICQRGTSLTIQCQVDSQVTMMFWYRQQPGQSLTLIATANQGSEATYESGFVIDKFPISRPNLTFSTLTVSNMSPEDSSIYLCSVEEGFGTQYFGPGTRLLVL.

This rearrangement joins TRBV3-1 to TRBJ2-7; D perhaps matches TRBD2 (7 bases). Trimming took off 4 bases at V and 0 bases at J, with 16 bases between the two ends. CDR1 and CDR2 from the germline V gene are LGHDT and YNNKEL (reference sequence). This CDR3 is built from 16 residues. The CDR3 coding sequence is TGTGCCAGCAGCCCTCCGGGGGGCACCTACTCCTACGAGCAGTACTTC. Encoded protein: CASSPPGGTYSYEQYF.

This clonotype showed up many times. V gene TRBV7-2 combines with J gene TRBJ2-3; TRBD2 matches at 10 bases. With V trimmed by 5 bases and J by 0 bases, 2 bases remained unmatched. The CDR3 covers 15 residues. Germline assignment: CDR1 SGHTA and CDR2 FQGNSA. The CDR3 DNA sequence: TGTGCCAGCAGCCGAGCGGGGGGGAGCACAGATACGCAGTATTTT. Amino acids: CASSRAGGSTDTQYF.

The chain carries TRBV7-2 and TRBJ2-1; tentatively, D is TRBD2 (5 bases). The CDR3 is 16 amino acids. V lost 6 bases, J lost 6 bases, and 21 bases lay in between. The germline CDR1 and CDR2 sequences are SGHTA and FQGNSA. The CDR3 nucleotides read TGTGCCAGCAGGACTCCAGGAGGCGTTGTAGGCAATGAGCAGTTCTTC. This sequence encodes CASRTPGGVVGNEQFF.

The chain employs TRBV6-2 or TRBV6-3 and TRBJ2-5, with D unclear. V lost 6 bases, J lost 0 bases, and 14 bases lay in between. The CDR3 has 15 residues. Germline loops: CDR1 MNHEY, CDR2 SVGEGT. Written as DNA, the CDR3 is TGTGCCAGCAGAGGAGATGCGTGGTACCAAGAGACCCAGTACTTC. It codes for CASRGDAWYQETQYF.

This clonotype has a count of ten or more. This CDR3 reads CASGAGGNNSPLHF. The CDR3 DNA reads TGTGCCAGCGGCGCGGGGGGGAATAATTCACCCCTCCACTTT. The chain is built from TRBV7-2 and TRBJ1-6; a possible D gene is TRBD1 (5 bases). Germline CDR1 is SGHTA and CDR2 is FQGNSA. The CDR3 is 14 amino acids. Deletions cut 8 bases from V and 5 bases from J, with 13 bases between.

This sequence joins TRBV10-2 and TRBJ2-1, with 9 bases fitting TRBD2. J was trimmed by 7 bases and V by 7 bases; bases with no gene match: 17. The germline V gene encodes CDR1 WSHSY and CDR2 SAAADI. This CDR3 region has 17 residues. This CDR3 is CASTNRSGGLLRNEQFF. As DNA, the CDR3 is TGCGCCAGCACAAACCGAAGCGGGGGGCTTTTGAGGAATGAGCAGTTCTTC.